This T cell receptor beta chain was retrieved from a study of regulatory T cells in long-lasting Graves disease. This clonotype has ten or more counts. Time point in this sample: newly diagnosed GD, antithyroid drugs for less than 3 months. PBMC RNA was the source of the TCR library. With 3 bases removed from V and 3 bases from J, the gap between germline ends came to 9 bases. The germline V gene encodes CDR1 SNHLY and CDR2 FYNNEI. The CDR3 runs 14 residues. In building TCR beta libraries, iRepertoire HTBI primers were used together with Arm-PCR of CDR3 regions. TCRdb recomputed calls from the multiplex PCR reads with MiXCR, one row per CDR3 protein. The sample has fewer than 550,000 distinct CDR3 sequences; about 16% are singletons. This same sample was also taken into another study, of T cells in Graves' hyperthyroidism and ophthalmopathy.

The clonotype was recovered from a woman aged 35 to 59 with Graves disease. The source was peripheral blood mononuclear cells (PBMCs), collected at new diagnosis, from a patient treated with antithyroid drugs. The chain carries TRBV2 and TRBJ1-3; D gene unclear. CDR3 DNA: TGTGCCAGCAGTGACACAGTAATTGGAAACACCATATATTTT. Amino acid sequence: CASSDTVIGNTIYF.